This T cell receptor beta chain was documented in a study of blood T cell repertoires in COVID-19. Germline V gene lookup returns CDR1 LGHDT and CDR2 YNNKEL (reference sequence). The CDR3 totals 15 residues. Trimming removed 4 bases from V and 3 bases from J; junction bases left unmatched: 5. Individuals aged 18 to 89 years were recruited from approximately 22 US areas. Clinical history as reported by participants underpinned cohort assignment. Per the study methods: Nucleated cell number was recorded as an estimate derived from reference gene primer amplification. Some clones are missing from TCRdb's copy, which holds only in-frame ones; the method was immunoSEQ multiplex PCR. Clone size and V and J calls were adopted from that table, with D and trimming inferred from the DNA. Of 250,000 to 350,000 clones in the sample, nearly 90% were seen once.

Sequencing was done on a sample of PBMCs or T cells enriched from blood (not recorded which). The receptor comes from a woman aged 25 to 39 who had recovered from COVID-19. This chain joins TRBV3-1 (or the pseudogene TRBV3-2) and TRBJ2-5, with 10 positions matching TRBD2. This CDR3 is CASSLRTSGKETQYF. The CDR3 bases are TGTGCCAGCAGCCTCCGGACTAGCGGAAAAGAGACCCAGTACTTC.